Listed here are 9 T cell receptor beta chains from one sample, sequenced in a study of T cell responses to AZD1222 COVID-19 vaccine. Generated by immunoSEQ multiplex PCR, the TCRdb table keeps only in-frame clones and is missing some. The sample holds roughly 96,000 clones; roughly 88% are singletons and the top ten take less than 3.5%. The sample was peripheral blood, taken on day 0 of AZD1222 vaccination. These receptors were taken from an adult in good health.

The rearrangement joins TRBV27 to TRBJ2-1, with TRBD2 matching over 7 bases. This CDR3 spans 16 amino acids. Germline CDR1 is MNHEY and CDR2 is SMNVEV (reference sequence). V dropped 4 bases and J dropped 8; count of bases not matched to a gene: 14. CDR3 loop: CASSYRSGLPLDEQFF. The DNA for the CDR3 is TGTGCCAGCAGTTACCGATCGGGACTACCGCTAGATGAGCAGTTCTTC.

The genes are TRBV19 and TRBJ1-3; D remains unclear. The CDR3 is made up of 16 amino acids. Germline V gives CDR1 LNHDA, CDR2 SQIVND (reference sequence). Between the trimmed V and J ends, which lost 9 bases and 0 bases, there was a span of 18 bases. The CDR3 sequence: CASVAAPGISGNTIYF. The CDR3 bases are TGTGCCAGCGTCGCCGCCCCGGGGATCTCTGGAAACACCATATATTTT. The whole variable domain, remainder taken from reference TRBV19 and TRBJ1-3, is DGGITQSPKYLFRKEGQNVTLSCEQNLNHDAMYWYRQDPGQGLRLIYYSQIVNDFQKGDIAEGYSVSREKKESFPLTVTSAQKNPTAFYLCASVAAPGISGNTIYFGEGSWLTVV.

This clone was seen only a few times. The chain uses TRBV18 and TRBJ1-1, with 7 bases that match TRBD1. J was trimmed by 3 bases and V by 3 bases; bases with no gene match: 7. The CDR3 runs 15 residues. The V gene's germline CDR1 is KGHSH and CDR2 LQKENI. CDR3 DNA sequence: TGTGCCAGCTCACCTCAAAGACAGGGCCACACTGAAGCTTTCTTT. It translates to CASSPQRQGHTEAFF.

J is TRBJ2-3 and V is TRBV7-7; 8 nucleotides match TRBD2. The CDR3 sequence is 17 residues long. CDR1 is SSHAT, CDR2 FNYEAQ, per germline (reference sequence). The trim removed 2 bases at V and 4 bases at J, leaving 11 bases unmatched. CDR3 region: CASSLPREGLPADTQYF. The CDR3 DNA follows: TGTGCCAGCAGCTTACCCCGGGAGGGCCTCCCGGCAGATACGCAGTATTTT.

The gene calls are TRBV7-9 and TRBJ1-1; tentatively, D is TRBD1 (5 bases). Germline V lookup: CDR1 SEHNR, CDR2 FQNEAQ (reference sequence). The CDR3 loop spans 15 amino acids. V was trimmed by 2 bases and J by 6 bases, leaving 16 bases between them. The CDR3 DNA follows: TGTGCCAGCAGCTTAAAAGGCTCAGGGTCCGCTGAAGCTTTCTTT. Amino acids: CASSLKGSGSAEAFF.

This chain uses TRBV3-1 (or the pseudogene TRBV3-2) with TRBJ2-1; the D gene is possibly TRBD2 (6 bases). Trimming took off 3 bases at V and 10 bases at J, with 16 bases between the two ends. In germline, CDR1 is LGHDT, CDR2 YNNKEL (reference sequence). The length of the CDR3 is 14 residues. CDR3 nucleotide sequence: TGTGCCAGCAGCCAGGCGGGGTTTTCGGAAGAGCAGTTCTTC. This sequence encodes CASSQAGFSEEQFF.

Judged by abundance, this clone is medium-sized (0.01 to 0.1%). The genes are TRBV4-2 and TRBJ2-3; D perhaps matches TRBD2 (6 bases). This CDR3 is 17 amino acids long. The germline V gene encodes CDR1 LGHNA and CDR2 YNFKEQ. V was pared by 0 bases and J by 1 base, with 14 bases between. The CDR3 here is CASSQDGRESGTDTQYF. Here the CDR3 DNA reads TGTGCCAGCAGCCAAGACGGACGGGAGAGTGGCACAGATACGCAGTATTTT.

The V gene is TRBV3-1 (or the pseudogene TRBV3-2), the J gene TRBJ1-5; 7 bases align to TRBD1. This CDR3 has 15 amino acids. V lost 1 base and J lost 7; bases outside the gene matches: 7. The germline V gene has CDR1 LGHDT and CDR2 YNNKEL (reference sequence). The CDR3 bases are TGTGCCAGCAGCCAAGGGACAGGTTTACGCCAGCCCCAGCATTTT. Amino acids: CASSQGTGLRQPQHF.

This rearrangement joins TRBV2 to TRBJ1-5; the D gene is possibly TRBD1 (6 bases). Per germline, CDR1 SNHLY and CDR2 FYNNEI. CDR3 size: 15 residues. V was shortened by 3 bases and J by 1 base, with 10 bases between the two germline ends. The CDR3 DNA is TGTGCCAGCAGTGATGGGACATCGAGCAATCAGCCCCAGCATTTT. It specifies CASSDGTSSNQPQHF.